One and the same sample provided the 19 T cell receptor beta chains below, sequenced in a study of T-cell reconstitution after alpha-beta-depleted transplantation in children. Preparing the TCRbeta library involved the use of unique molecular identifiers. Via MiXCR, TCRdb re-called the PCR reads, giving one row per CDR3 protein. Of about 500,000 distinct CDR3 sequences in the sample, less than 35% were seen once. The sample in question was PBMCs from the stem cell graft donor, obtained from the stem cell graft. The receptor source for this set is a human donor who donated a stem cell graft to a child with aplastic anemia.

V and J are TRBV5-1 and TRBJ2-7, with TRBD2 as a possible D gene (5 bases). The V gene's germline CDR1 is SGHRS and CDR2 YFSETQ. The CDR3 spans 16 residues. V was cut by 0 bases and J by 1 base, with 14 bases left in between. The CDR3 is CASSLDGGGLSYEQYF. CDR3 sequence (DNA): TGCGCCAGCAGCTTGGACGGCGGAGGCCTTTCCTACGAGCAGTACTTC.

A single count supports this clonotype. The chain has TRBV5-1 and TRBJ1-3, with TRBD1 as a possible D gene (6 bases). Germline CDR1 and CDR2: SGHRS and YFSETQ. The CDR3 runs to 16 residues. The V gene lost 3 bases and the J gene lost 4 bases, with 17 bases spanning the gap. The CDR3, as DNA: TGCGCCAGCAGCTCTCGTGTAGGGGGATCGGGAAACACCATATATTTT. It is translated as CASSSRVGGSGNTIYF.

The rearrangement links TRBV5-4 to TRBJ1-2; D gene unclear. The germline V and J ends were trimmed by 4 bases and 4 bases, with 20 bases remaining between them. This CDR3 has 16 residues. Germline CDR1 and CDR2: SGHNT and YYREEE (reference sequence). This chain's CDR3 is CASSRDPLEGTYGYTF. CDR3 in DNA: TGTGCCAGCAGCCGTGACCCCCTAGAGGGTACCTATGGCTACACCTTC.

In its sample, this clonotype was seen a few times. The CDR3 DNA follows: TGTGCCAGCGGTACAAGGCCAGGGGCCTACAATGAGCAGTTCTTC. Amino acids: CASGTRPGAYNEQFF. V gene TRBV6-1 combines with J gene TRBJ2-1; possibly TRBD1 for D (6 bases). The CDR3 length is 15 residues. Per germline, CDR1 MNHNS and CDR2 SASEGT. Trimming cost V 8 bases and J 2 bases, with 16 bases left between them.

This clonotype was detected only a few times. The genes are TRBV12-3 or TRBV12-4 and TRBJ1-3; 7 bases agree with TRBD1. The CDR3 runs to 16 residues. J was trimmed by 4 bases and V by 4 bases; bases with no gene match: 10. This CDR3 is CASSSGQSSRGNTIYF. CDR3 DNA sequence: TGTGCCAGCAGTTCGGGACAGTCCAGCCGGGGAAACACCATATATTTT.

V is TRBV29-1 and J is TRBJ2-3, with TRBD2 matching over 7 bases. Trimming took 3 bases from V and 2 from J; bases not matched to a gene: 8. The CDR3 runs 15 residues. Germline CDR1 and CDR2: SQVTM and ANQGSEA. CDR3 DNA: TGCAGCGTTGAGGGGACTACTAGCGTCACAGATACGCAGTATTTT. Protein sequence: CSVEGTTSVTDTQYF.

In regard to this clonotype: A clone one base away is much larger, so this may be a read error. This chain's CDR3 is CASSQESGSPTDMQYF. The CDR3 DNA reads TGTGCCAGCAGCCAAGAAAGCGGGAGTCCGACAGATATGCAGTATTTT. The gene calls are TRBV3-1 and TRBJ2-3; 8 bases are shared with TRBD2. The germline CDR1 and CDR2 sequences are LGHDT and YNNKEL (reference sequence). The CDR3 is made up of 16 amino acids.

V gene TRBV5-1 combines with J gene TRBJ1-5; the match to TRBD1 covers 9 bases. V was pared by 5 bases and J by 7 bases, with 10 bases of the junction left unmatched. Germline-derived CDR1 and CDR2 are SGHRS and YFSETQ. The CDR3 totals 15 residues. The CDR3 sequence is CASRAGTGLGQPQHF. CDR3 DNA: TGCGCCAGCAGGGCCGGGACAGGGCTTGGGCAGCCCCAGCATTTT.

The chain employs TRBV27 and TRBJ2-7, with D perhaps matching TRBD2 (5 bases). Germline V gene sequence: CDR1 MNHEY, CDR2 SMNVEV (reference sequence). CDR3 size: 10 residues. V dropped 4 bases and J dropped 7 bases, with 5 bases sitting between them. CDR3 bases: TGTGCCAGCAGTTCGGGGGAGCAGTACGTC. It codes for CASSSGEQYV.

This clonotype has more than one count but fewer than ten. The chain uses TRBV9 and TRBJ2-5; D perhaps matches TRBD1 (6 bases). The CDR3 has 16 residues. Trimming removed 0 bases at V and 0 bases at J, with 12 bases between. The germline V gene has CDR1 SGDLS and CDR2 YYNGEE. CDR3 bases: TGTGCCAGCAGCGTAGCGCGGCAGGGGTACCAAGAGACCCAGTACTTC. Its translation is CASSVARQGYQETQYF. Full variable domain (missing parts from reference TRBV9 and TRBJ2-5): DSGVTQTPKHLITATGQRVTLRCSPRSGDLSVYWYQQSLDQGLQFLIQYYNGEERAKGNILERFSAQQFPDLHSELNLSSLELGDSALYFCASSVARQGYQETQYFGPGTRLLVL.

This chain uses TRBV29-1 with TRBJ2-3, with TRBD1 matching 9 bases. Germline V gene sequence: CDR1 SQVTM, CDR2 ANQGSEA. The length of the CDR3 is 14 residues. V was clipped by 4 bases and J by 3 bases; unmatched bases: 5. The CDR3 protein is CSVAETGGTDTQYF. As DNA, the CDR3 is TGCAGCGTTGCCGAGACAGGGGGGACAGATACGCAGTATTTT.

In DNA form, the CDR3 reads TGTGCCAGCAGGCTTGGCAATGAGCAGTTCTTC. This codes for CASRLGNEQFF. The V gene is TRBV3-1, the J gene TRBJ2-1; D call uncertain. Germline-derived CDR1 and CDR2 are LGHDT and YNNKEL (reference sequence). V gave up 6 bases and J gave up 6 bases, with 6 bases separating them. The CDR3 runs 11 residues.

This clonotype was seen more than once but under ten times. The V gene is TRBV5-5, the J gene TRBJ2-3; D may match TRBD1 or TRBD2 (7 bases each). Germline CDR1 and CDR2: SGHKS and YYEKEE (reference sequence). The V gene lost 0 bases and the J gene lost 8 bases, with 16 bases spanning the gap. CDR3 length: 15 residues. The CDR3 here is CASSLVPTGRGTQYF. The CDR3 DNA sequence: TGTGCCAGCAGCTTGGTTCCGACAGGGAGGGGTACGCAGTATTTT.

V usage is TRBV6-5 and J usage is TRBJ2-7; 10 nucleotides match TRBD1. The germline CDR1 and CDR2 sequences are MNHEY and SVGAGI. CDR3 length equals 14 residues. The junction had 4 bases not matched to a gene; V was cut back by 3 bases and J by 5 bases. The CDR3 DNA reads as TGTGCCAGCAGTTATTCCGGGACAGGGGACGAGCAGTACTTC. Translation: CASSYSGTGDEQYF.

This clonotype has just a few counts. This chain joins TRBV18 and TRBJ2-3, with 9 positions matching TRBD2. The trim removed 6 bases at V and 4 bases at J, leaving 14 bases unmatched. Per the germline V gene, CDR1 is KGHSH and CDR2 is LQKENI. CDR3 length: 17 residues. This CDR3 is CASSLSGSLEYADTQYF. The CDR3 DNA reads TGTGCCAGCTCCCTTAGCGGGAGTCTTGAGTACGCAGATACGCAGTATTTT.

J is TRBJ2-7 and V is TRBV7-2, with TRBD2 matching over 7 bases. The CDR3 runs to 15 residues. V shed 0 bases and J 6 bases; nucleotides not matched to a gene: 8. Per germline, CDR1 SGHTA and CDR2 FQGNSA. The CDR3, as DNA: TGTGCCAGCAGCTTAGCACCGGGACTAAGGACCGAGCAGTACGTC. Translated: CASSLAPGLRTEQYV.

The rearrangement joins TRBV21-1 to TRBJ2-1; the D call of TRBD1 is as the table states it, not checked on the DNA. TRBV21-1 is marked as a pseudogene. The CDR3 has 17 amino acids. The CDR3 loop reads CASSKLTGMPSYNEQFF. In nucleotides, the CDR3 is TGTGCCAGCAGCAAACTAACAGGGATGCCCAGCTACAATGAGCAGTTCTTC.

The chain combines TRBV5-6 with TRBJ1-6, with D hard to call. Germline-derived CDR1 and CDR2 are SGHDT and YYEEEE. The CDR3 runs to 14 residues. V lost 4 bases and J lost 7, with 12 bases in between. CDR3 nucleotides: TGTGCCAGCAGCCCTCGGACGGTGAATTCACCCCTCCACTTT. It codes for CASSPRTVNSPLHF.

The table lists this clonotype with a few counts. The chain is built from TRBV12-3 or TRBV12-4 and TRBJ1-2; D not resolved. Between the trimmed V and J ends, which lost 5 bases and 2 bases, there was a span of 9 bases. The CDR3 contains 13 residues. The CDR3 spells CASSPGSNYGYTF. The CDR3 nucleotides read TGTGCCAGCAGTCCTGGTAGCAACTATGGCTACACCTTC.